The present T cell receptor beta chain was sequenced within a study of cytomegalovirus exposure and HLA in healthy donors. Study at large: About 83 million unique TCRs from HLA-typed donors made up an early data release. General study results and limits: The authors assumed roughly uniform sequencing depth across donors for presence/absence analyses. CMV serostatus was the only recorded immune exposure for donors. The HLA-A and HLA-B alleles of most subjects were reportedly predicted accurately from TCR beta sequences.

PCR employed 60 Vbeta and 13 Jbeta primers. Assay used: immunoSEQ multiplex PCR; TCRdb lists only in-frame clones, some missing. The sample carries 140,000 or so clones, roughly 80% recorded once. About this clone itself: Its matching antigen is unknown. A read error may account for a junction end that differs from germline. This same CDR3 is encoded by further DNA sequences in the sample.

Germline lookup yields CDR1 MNHNY and CDR2 SVGAGI (reference sequence). This CDR3 is built from 13 residues. This TCR derives from a man aged 40-49 years in good health and CMV-seronegative. The sample taken for sequencing was PBMCs. The chain is built from TRBV6-6 and TRBJ1-2; D ambiguous. The CDR3 protein is CASSFGGDYGYTF. CDR3 DNA: TGTGCTAGCAGTTTTGGAGGAGACTATGGCTACACCTTC.